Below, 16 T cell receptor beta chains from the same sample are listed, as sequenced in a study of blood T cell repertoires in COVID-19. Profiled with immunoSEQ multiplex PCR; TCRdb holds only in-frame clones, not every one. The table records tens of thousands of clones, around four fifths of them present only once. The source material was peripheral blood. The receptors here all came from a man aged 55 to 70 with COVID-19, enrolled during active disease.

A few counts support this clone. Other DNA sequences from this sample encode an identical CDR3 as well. The CDR3 region is CASSLGRGDTQYF. CDR3 DNA sequence: TGTGCCAGCAGCCTCGGGAGGGGAGATACGCAGTATTTT. The V gene is TRBV7-3, the J gene TRBJ2-3; 8 bases fit TRBD2. This CDR3 region has 13 residues. Germline V gene sequence: CDR1 SGHTA, CDR2 FQGTGA. V gave up 5 bases and J gave up 5 bases; unmatched junction bases: 3. The full variable domain, with the rest looked up from reference TRBV7-3 and TRBJ2-3, is GAGVSQTPSNKVTEKGKYVELRCDPISGHTALYWYRQSLGQGPEFLIYFQGTGAADDSGLPNDRFFAVRPEGSVSTLKIQRTERGDSAVYLCASSLGRGDTQYFGPGTRLTVL.

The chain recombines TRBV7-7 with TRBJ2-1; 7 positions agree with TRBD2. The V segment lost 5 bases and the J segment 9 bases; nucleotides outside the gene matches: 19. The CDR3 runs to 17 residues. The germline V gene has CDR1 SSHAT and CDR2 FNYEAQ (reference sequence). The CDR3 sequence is CASSPQLAKRDGSEQFF. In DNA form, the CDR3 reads TGTGCCAGCAGCCCTCAGCTAGCCAAGCGGGATGGGAGTGAGCAGTTCTTC.

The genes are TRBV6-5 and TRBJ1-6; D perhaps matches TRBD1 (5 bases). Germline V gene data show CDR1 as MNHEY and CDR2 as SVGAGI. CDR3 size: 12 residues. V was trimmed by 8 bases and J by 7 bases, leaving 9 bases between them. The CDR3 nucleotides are TGTGCCAGCGCGGGGGAAAATTCACCCCTCCACTTT. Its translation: CASAGENSPLHF.

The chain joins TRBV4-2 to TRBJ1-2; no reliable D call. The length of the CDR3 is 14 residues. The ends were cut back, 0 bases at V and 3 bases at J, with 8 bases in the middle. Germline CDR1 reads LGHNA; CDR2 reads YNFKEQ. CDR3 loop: CASSQDLADYGYTF. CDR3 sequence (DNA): TGTGCCAGCAGCCAAGATTTGGCAGACTATGGCTACACCTTC.

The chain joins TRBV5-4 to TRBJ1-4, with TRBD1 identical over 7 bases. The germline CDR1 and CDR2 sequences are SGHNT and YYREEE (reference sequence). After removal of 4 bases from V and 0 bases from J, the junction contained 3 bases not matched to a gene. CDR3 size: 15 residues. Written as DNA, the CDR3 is TGTGCCAGCAGCCTTCAGGGGGCAACTAATGAAAAACTGTTTTTT. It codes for CASSLQGATNEKLFF.

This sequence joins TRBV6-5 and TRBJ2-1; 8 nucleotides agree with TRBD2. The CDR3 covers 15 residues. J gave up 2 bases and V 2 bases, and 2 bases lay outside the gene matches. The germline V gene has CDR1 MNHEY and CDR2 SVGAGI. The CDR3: CASSYDSGAYNEQFF. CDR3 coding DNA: TGTGCCAGCAGTTACGATAGCGGGGCCTACAATGAGCAGTTCTTC.

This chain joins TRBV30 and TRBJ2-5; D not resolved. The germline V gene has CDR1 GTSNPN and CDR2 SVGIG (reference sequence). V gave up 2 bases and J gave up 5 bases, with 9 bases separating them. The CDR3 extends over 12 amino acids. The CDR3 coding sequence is TGTGCCTGGAGTTGGCAGTCGGAGACCCAGTACTTC. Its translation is CAWSWQSETQYF.

The CDR3 DNA is TGTGCCAGCAGCTACCTTGGCGAAGCTTTCTTT. Its protein is CASSYLGEAFF. V usage is TRBV5-4 and J usage is TRBJ1-1; D unclear. CDR3 length: 11 amino acids. Germline V CDR1 and CDR2: SGHNT, YYREEE (reference sequence). V was shortened by 3 bases and J by 8 bases, with 8 bases between the two germline ends.

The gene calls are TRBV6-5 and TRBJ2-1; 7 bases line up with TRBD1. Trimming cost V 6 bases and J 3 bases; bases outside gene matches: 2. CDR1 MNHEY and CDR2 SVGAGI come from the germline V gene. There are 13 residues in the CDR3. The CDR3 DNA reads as TGTGCCAGCAGACGGGACAGCTACAATGAGCAGTTCTTC. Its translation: CASRRDSYNEQFF.

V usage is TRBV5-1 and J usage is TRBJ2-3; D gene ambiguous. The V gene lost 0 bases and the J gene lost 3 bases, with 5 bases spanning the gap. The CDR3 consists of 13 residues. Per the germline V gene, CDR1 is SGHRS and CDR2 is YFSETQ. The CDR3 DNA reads TGCGCCAGCAGCTTGGCCGGGACAGATACGCAGTATTTT. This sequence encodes CASSLAGTDTQYF.

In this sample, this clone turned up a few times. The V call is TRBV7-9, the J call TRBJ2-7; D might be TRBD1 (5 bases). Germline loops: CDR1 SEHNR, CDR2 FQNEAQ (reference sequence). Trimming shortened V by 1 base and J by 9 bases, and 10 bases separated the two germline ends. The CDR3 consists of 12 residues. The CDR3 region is CASSLVPGRQYF. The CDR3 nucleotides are TGTGCCAGCAGCTTAGTCCCAGGGCGGCAGTACTTC. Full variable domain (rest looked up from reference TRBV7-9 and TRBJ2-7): DTGVSQNPRHKITKRGQNVTFRCDPISEHNRLYWYRQTLGQGPEFLTYFQNEAQLEKSRLLSDRFSAERPKGSFSTLEIQRTEQGDSAMYLCASSLVPGRQYFGPGTRLTVT.

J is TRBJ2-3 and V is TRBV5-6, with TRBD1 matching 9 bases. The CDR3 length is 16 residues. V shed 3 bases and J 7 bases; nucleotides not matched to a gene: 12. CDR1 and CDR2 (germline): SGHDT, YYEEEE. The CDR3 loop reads CASSYRTGVFGNTQYF. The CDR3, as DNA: TGTGCCAGCAGCTACCGGACAGGGGTTTTTGGGAATACGCAGTATTTT.

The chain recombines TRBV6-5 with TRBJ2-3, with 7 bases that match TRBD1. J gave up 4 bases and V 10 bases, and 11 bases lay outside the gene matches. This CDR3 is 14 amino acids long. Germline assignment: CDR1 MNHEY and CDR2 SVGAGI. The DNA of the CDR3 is TGTGCCACCCTTAGACAGGGTTCGGCAGATACGCAGTATTTT. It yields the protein CATLRQGSADTQYF.

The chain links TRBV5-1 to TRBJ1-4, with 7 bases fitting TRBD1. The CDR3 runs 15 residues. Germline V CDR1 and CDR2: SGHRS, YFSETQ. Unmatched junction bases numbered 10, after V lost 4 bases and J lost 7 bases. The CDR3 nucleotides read TGCGCCAGCAGCCTCTTAGGGGGCGCGGGTGAAAAACTGTTTTTT. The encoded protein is CASSLLGGAGEKLFF.

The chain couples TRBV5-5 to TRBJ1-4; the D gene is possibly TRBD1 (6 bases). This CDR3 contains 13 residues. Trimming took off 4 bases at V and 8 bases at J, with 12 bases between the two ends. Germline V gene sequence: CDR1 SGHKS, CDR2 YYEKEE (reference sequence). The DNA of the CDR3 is TGTGCCAGCAGCCTTACAGGGCCAGAAAAACTGTTTTTT. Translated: CASSLTGPEKLFF.

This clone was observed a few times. The CDR3 reads CASSQGTATNSPLHF. In DNA, the CDR3 is TGTGCCAGCAGCCAGGGGACTGCCACCAATTCACCCCTCCACTTT. The chain uses TRBV3-1 (or the pseudogene TRBV3-2) and TRBJ1-6; D possibly corresponds to TRBD1 (5 bases). The CDR3 has 15 amino acids. Germline CDR1 is LGHDT and CDR2 is YNNKEL (reference sequence). Trimming took 3 bases from V and 7 from J, leaving 13 bases between them.